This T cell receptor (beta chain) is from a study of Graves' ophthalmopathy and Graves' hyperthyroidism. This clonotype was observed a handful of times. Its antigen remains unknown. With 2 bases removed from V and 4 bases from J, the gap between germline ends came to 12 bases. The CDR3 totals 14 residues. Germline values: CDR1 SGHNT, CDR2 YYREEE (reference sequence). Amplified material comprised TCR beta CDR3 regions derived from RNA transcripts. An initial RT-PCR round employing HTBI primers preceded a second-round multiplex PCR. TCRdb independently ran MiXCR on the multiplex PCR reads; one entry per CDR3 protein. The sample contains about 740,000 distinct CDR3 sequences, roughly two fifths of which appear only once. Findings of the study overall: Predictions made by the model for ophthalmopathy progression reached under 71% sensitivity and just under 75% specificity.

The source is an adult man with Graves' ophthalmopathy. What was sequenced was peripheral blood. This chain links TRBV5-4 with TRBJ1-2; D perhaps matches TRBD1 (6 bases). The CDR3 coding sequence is TGTGCCAGCAGCTTCGCACAGGGTTCCTATGGCTACACCTTC. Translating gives CASSFAQGSYGYTF.